The 9 T cell receptor beta chains below were found in one sample sequenced in a study of early T cells in non-severe SARS-CoV-2 infection. TCRdb independently ran MiXCR on the 5' RACE reads; one entry per CDR3 protein. This table has roughly 50,000 distinct CDR3 sequences, roughly 8% appearing once. Sequencing used whole blood. These receptors came from an adult who was a healthcare worker with PCR-confirmed SARS-CoV-2 infection or an uninfected control (not recorded which).

This clonotype was observed at least ten times. This chain connects TRBV4-2 to TRBJ2-4, with 7 bases that match TRBD2. This CDR3 is built from 16 residues. Losses at the gene ends were 4 bases for V and 0 bases for J; bases not matched to a gene: 6. The germline gives CDR1 LGHNA, CDR2 YNFKEQ. Here the CDR3 DNA reads TGTGCCAGCAGCCCCCTAGCGGACCTAGCCAAAAACATTCAGTACTTC. This gives the protein CASSPLADLAKNIQYF.

This clonotype came up many times. The rearrangement joins TRBV7-8 to TRBJ2-1, with a weak D call TRBD1 (6 bases). Germline values: CDR1 SGHVS, CDR2 FQNEAQ. Deletions cut 7 bases from V and 7 bases from J, with 26 bases between. CDR3 length: 17 amino acids. The DNA for the CDR3 is TGTGCCAGCACCCCCTCCCGCCCGGGACACTATGAAAATGAGCAGTTCTTC. It translates to CASTPSRPGHYENEQFF.

This clonotype was counted many times. The rearrangement links TRBV9 to TRBJ2-1, with D possibly matching TRBD2 (6 bases). The CDR3 spans 15 residues. The germline gives CDR1 SGDLS, CDR2 YYNGEE. The V and J ends lost 0 bases and 4 bases respectively, with 11 bases between them. DNA for the CDR3: TGTGCCAGCAGCGTAGAGGGACTCCATTACAATGAGCAGTTCTTC. Translation gives CASSVEGLHYNEQFF.

The chain is built from TRBV30 and TRBJ1-1; possibly TRBD1 for D (5 bases). This CDR3 has 12 amino acids. V was cut by 0 bases and J by 8 bases, with 10 bases left in between. From germline, CDR1 is GTSNPN and CDR2 SVGIG (reference sequence). The CDR3 nucleotides read TGTGCCTGGAGTGTTGTAAGGGACGAAGCTTTCTTT. Translation: CAWSVVRDEAFF.

This clonotype was seen only a few times. The genes are TRBV9 and TRBJ2-6; D remains ambiguous. The V gene's germline CDR1 is SGDLS and CDR2 YYNGEE. V lost 0 bases, J lost 2 bases, and 3 bases lay in between. The CDR3 sequence is 14 residues long. The CDR3 protein is CASSVVTGANVLTF. CDR3 in DNA: TGTGCCAGCAGCGTAGTGACTGGGGCCAACGTCCTGACTTTC.

This clonotype was counted between two and nine times. The chain carries TRBV9 and TRBJ1-1; the D is unclear. V dropped 4 bases and J dropped 3 bases, with 13 bases sitting between them. CDR3 length: 14 residues. Per germline, CDR1 SGDLS and CDR2 YYNGEE. The CDR3 here is CASSPHPTDTEAFF. CDR3 bases: TGTGCCAGCAGCCCCCATCCTACGGACACTGAAGCTTTCTTT. The full variable domain, its missing parts supplied by reference TRBV9 and TRBJ1-1, is DSGVTQTPKHLITATGQRVTLRCSPRSGDLSVYWYQQSLDQGLQFLIQYYNGEERAKGNILERFSAQQFPDLHSELNLSSLELGDSALYFCASSPHPTDTEAFFGQGTRLTVV.

This clonotype occurred a few times. CDR3 DNA: TGTGCCATCAGTGCCCCGATGCTCGGCAACCAAGAGACCCAGTACTTC. As protein: CAISAPMLGNQETQYF. The chain carries TRBV10-3 and TRBJ2-5, with D uncertain. This CDR3 is 16 amino acids long. The germline V gene has CDR1 ENHRY and CDR2 SYGVKD. V gave up 4 bases and J gave up 0 bases, with 15 bases separating them.

This chain links TRBV7-8 with TRBJ2-1; 12 bases are shared with TRBD2. The CDR3 totals 18 residues. V gave up 5 bases and J gave up 0 bases; unmatched junction bases: 8. Germline CDR1 reads SGHVS; CDR2 reads FQNEAQ. CDR3: CASSPWTSGTSSYNEQFF. CDR3 sequence (DNA): TGTGCCAGCAGCCCGTGGACTAGCGGGACGAGCTCCTACAATGAGCAGTTCTTC.

The chain carries TRBV4-1 and TRBJ2-3, with TRBD2 matching over 11 bases. CDR1 and CDR2 (germline): MGHRA, YSYEKL. Trimming cost V 0 bases and J 5 bases; bases outside gene matches: 7. The length of the CDR3 is 17 residues. The CDR3 nucleotides read TGCGCCAGCAGCCAAGAATCGACTAGCGGGGCGGGAGATACGCAGTATTTT. It specifies CASSQESTSGAGDTQYF.